This T cell receptor (beta chain) appears in the sequencing data of a study of cytomegalovirus exposure and HLA in healthy donors. This CDR3 is built from 17 residues. The trim removed 4 bases at V and 0 bases at J, leaving 12 bases unmatched. CDR1 is SGHRS and CDR2 is YFSETQ in the germline V gene. Points from the study as a whole: In vitro work confirmed that three CMV-associated chains recognize CMV antigens.

The PCR employed 60 Vbeta primers together with 13 Jbeta primers. Libraries were prepared by immunoSEQ multiplex PCR; TCRdb keeps only in-frame clonotypes and omits some of them. The repertoire holds about 130,000 clones, with 75% to 85% as singletons. As to this clone: The antigen is undetermined.

The chain recombines TRBV5-1 with TRBJ1-2; TRBD1 agrees at 7 bases. Sequencing used PBMCs. This TCR was recovered from a man aged 18 to 29 in good health and CMV-seronegative. The CDR3: CASSRTSRDSANYGYTF. DNA for the CDR3: TGCGCCAGCAGCCGAACCTCCCGGGACAGCGCTAACTATGGCTACACCTTC.